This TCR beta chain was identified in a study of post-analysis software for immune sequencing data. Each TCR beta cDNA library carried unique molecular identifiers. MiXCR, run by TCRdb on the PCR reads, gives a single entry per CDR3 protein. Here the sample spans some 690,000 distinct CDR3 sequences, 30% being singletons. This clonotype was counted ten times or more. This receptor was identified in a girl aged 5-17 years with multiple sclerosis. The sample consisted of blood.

Here the CDR3 DNA reads TGTGCCAGCAGTTTATCCCAGGGGACGGCCCAGTACTTC. It yields the protein CASSLSQGTAQYF. This chain joins TRBV28 and TRBJ2-5, with D possibly matching TRBD1 (6 bases). This CDR3 is 13 amino acids long. V was shortened by 1 base and J by 9 bases, with 12 bases between the two germline ends. CDR1 MDHEN and CDR2 SYDVKM come from the germline V gene. Looking up the rest from reference TRBV28 and TRBJ2-5 gives the full variable domain: DVKVTQSSRYLVKRTGEKVFLECVQDMDHENMFWYRQDPGLGLRLIYFSYDVKMKEKGDIPEGYSVSREKKERFSLILESASTNQTSMYLCASSLSQGTAQYFGPGTRLLVL.